These 30 T cell receptor beta chains were sequenced from one sample in a study of response to subunit inactivated influenza vaccine. TCRdb re-called the RT-PCR reads through MiXCR, storing one row per CDR3 protein. The repertoire consists of hundreds of thousands of distinct CDR3 sequences, with roughly 25% occurring once and the leading ten covering 1.9%. This specimen was CD4+ T cells sorted from PBMCs, taken roughly 5 days after vaccination. All receptors come from a man in his fifties who received an inactivated influenza vaccine.

This chain links TRBV29-1 with TRBJ2-1, with D possibly being TRBD1 (6 bases). The CDR3 spans 13 residues. The V gene lost 7 bases and the J gene lost 3 bases, with 13 bases spanning the gap. Germline CDR1 is SQVTM and CDR2 is ANQGSEA. CDR3 sequence (DNA): TGCAGCGGAGGGGGTCCAGGCTACAATGAGCAGTTCTTC. Residues: CSGGGPGYNEQFF.

This clonotype was found a few times. This rearrangement joins TRBV5-1 to TRBJ1-6; D remains unclear. CDR3 size: 14 residues. V lost 4 bases and J lost 5, with 10 bases in between. The germline CDR1 and CDR2 sequences are SGHRS and YFSETQ. The CDR3, as DNA: TGCGCCAGCAGCGAAAGGGCCCATAATTCACCCCTCCACTTT. The encoded protein is CASSERAHNSPLHF.

The rearrangement uses TRBV20-1 and TRBJ2-5; no firm D call. In germline, CDR1 is DFQATT, CDR2 SNEGSKA (reference sequence). This CDR3 has 12 amino acids. V shed 4 bases and J shed 5 bases, with 11 bases lying between them. DNA for the CDR3: TGCAGTGCTACCCCACTCCGGGAGACCCAGTACTTC. Protein product: CSATPLRETQYF.

This clonotype has only a few counts. The V and J genes are TRBV20-1 and TRBJ2-1; no clear D gene. V was pared by 0 bases and J by 5 bases, with 11 bases between. The germline V gene has CDR1 DFQATT and CDR2 SNEGSKA (reference sequence). This CDR3 is 14 amino acids long. The CDR3 sequence: CSARDSFQNNEQFF. The CDR3 nucleotides read TGCAGTGCTAGAGATTCCTTTCAAAACAATGAGCAGTTCTTC.

The gene calls are TRBV20-1 and TRBJ2-3; the match to TRBD2 covers 9 bases. Germline loops: CDR1 DFQATT, CDR2 SNEGSKA (reference sequence). This CDR3 comprises 21 residues. V lost 3 bases and J lost 2; bases outside the gene matches: 24. CDR3 loop: CSASAHILLAGGPRSTDTQYF. CDR3 nucleotide sequence: TGCAGTGCTAGCGCCCACATTTTGCTGGCGGGAGGGCCTCGTTCCACAGATACGCAGTATTTT.

The rearrangement joins TRBV20-1 to TRBJ2-3, with D perhaps being TRBD1 or TRBD2 (5 bases each). V shed 3 bases and J shed 4 bases, with 8 bases lying between them. CDR1 is DFQATT, CDR2 SNEGSKA, per germline (reference sequence). The CDR3 is made up of 12 amino acids. CDR3 nucleotide sequence: TGCAGTGCTAGGCAGGGAGCAGATACGCAGTATTTT. The encoded protein is CSARQGADTQYF.

This sequence joins TRBV7-2 and TRBJ1-2; maybe TRBD1 (5 bases). Germline lookup yields CDR1 SGHTA and CDR2 FQGNSA. With 3 bases removed from V and 4 bases from J, the gap between germline ends came to 15 bases. This CDR3 is 15 amino acids long. The CDR3 region has the DNA TGTGCCAGCAGCTTCGCGGTCCGGGGCCCCTATGGCTACACCTTC. It specifies CASSFAVRGPYGYTF.

This chain uses TRBV20-1 with TRBJ2-7; D unresolved. Per germline, CDR1 DFQATT and CDR2 SNEGSKA (reference sequence). Trimming removed 5 bases from V and 2 bases from J, with 13 bases in between. The CDR3 length is 13 residues. The CDR3: CSAPTTSTYEQYF. CDR3 bases: TGCAGTGCTCCTACGACATCGACCTACGAGCAGTACTTC.

The rearrangement joins TRBV20-1 to TRBJ2-7, with 8 bases identical to TRBD1. Trimming took 6 bases from V and 2 from J; bases not matched to a gene: 6. Looked up from germline, CDR1 is DFQATT and CDR2 is SNEGSKA (reference sequence). CDR3 size: 13 residues. The CDR3 DNA sequence: TGCAGTGCGAGGGGACAGGCTACCTACGAGCAGTACTTC. This codes for CSARGQATYEQYF.

This clonotype was seen a handful of times. The chain couples TRBV20-1 to TRBJ1-5; D call uncertain. The V gene's germline CDR1 is DFQATT and CDR2 SNEGSKA (reference sequence). This CDR3 is built from 13 residues. V shed 7 bases and J shed 1 base, with 11 bases lying between them. The CDR3: CSVKLGSNQPQHF. The CDR3 DNA reads TGCAGTGTTAAATTAGGGAGCAATCAGCCCCAGCATTTT.

About this clonotype itself: The junction and the germline gene differ at one end; a read error may be behind it. The chain joins TRBV7-2 to TRBJ2-1; D is perhaps TRBD1 or TRBD2 (5 bases each). This CDR3 comprises 13 residues. Germline CDR1 reads SGHTA; CDR2 reads FQGNSA. The CDR3 region has the DNA TGTGCCATCAGCTCGGGACGGGACAATGAGCAGTTCTTC. Protein: CAISSGRDNEQFF.

The chain has TRBV15 and TRBJ2-3, with D possibly called TRBD1 or TRBD2 (6 bases each). V lost 0 bases and J lost 5, with 15 bases in between. Germline assignment: CDR1 LNHNV and CDR2 YYDKDF (reference sequence). This CDR3 spans 16 amino acids. CDR3 DNA sequence: TGTGCCACCAGCAGAGATCGCCGGAGGGGGATAGATACGCAGTATTTT. It encodes CATSRDRRRGIDTQYF.

The chain has TRBV10-3 and TRBJ2-1; 7 bases match TRBD2. The trim removed 4 bases at V and 4 bases at J, leaving 7 bases unmatched. CDR3 size: 15 residues. Germline CDR1 is ENHRY and CDR2 is SYGVKD. CDR3 DNA sequence: TGTGCCATCAGTGCCACTAGCGCCTATTACAATGAGCAGTTCTTC. It codes for CAISATSAYYNEQFF.

Many counts were recorded for this clonotype. This rearrangement joins TRBV7-2 to TRBJ2-2; 7 bases align to TRBD2. CDR3 size: 16 residues. V was clipped by 0 bases and J by 2 bases; unmatched bases: 3. Germline V gives CDR1 SGHTA, CDR2 FQGNSA. CDR3 DNA: TGTGCCAGCAGCTTAGCGGGAGGGCTAAACACCGGGGAGCTGTTTTTT. Translating gives CASSLAGGLNTGELFF.

This clonotype showed up just once. At one end the junction does not follow the germline gene, possibly because of a read error. The CDR3 coding sequence is TGTGCCAGCAGCTACTCCCTCGGGAGAGAGCAGTACTTC. Translated, it gives CASSYSLGREQYF. V is TRBV6-6 and J is TRBJ2-7; perhaps TRBD2 as D (6 bases). Germline V gene data show CDR1 as MNHNY and CDR2 as SVGAGI (reference sequence). The CDR3 spans 13 residues.

This clonotype has a handful of counts. The V and J genes are TRBV4-2 and TRBJ2-3, with TRBD1 as a possible D gene (6 bases). This CDR3 has 16 residues. V was shortened by 0 bases and J by 9 bases, with 19 bases between the two germline ends. CDR1 and CDR2 from the germline V gene are LGHNA and YNFKEQ. In DNA, the CDR3 is TGTGCCAGCAGCCAAGATAGGAGGATATCCACAGGGACGCAGTATTTT. Its translation: CASSQDRRISTGTQYF.

The V and J genes are TRBV20-1 and TRBJ1-1, with D perhaps matching TRBD1 (5 bases). CDR1 and CDR2 (germline): DFQATT, SNEGSKA (reference sequence). The CDR3 contains 13 residues. V was pared by 8 bases and J by 6 bases, with 19 bases between. CDR3 nucleotides: TGCAGTTCGGACGGGGGGATGAGCGCTGAAGCTTTCTTT. This codes for CSSDGGMSAEAFF.

This clonotype was detected once. V is TRBV24-1 and J is TRBJ2-1, with D perhaps matching TRBD2 (6 bases). V lost 3 bases and J 4 bases, leaving 9 bases between the germline ends. The germline CDR1 and CDR2 sequences are KGHDR and SFDVKD. This CDR3 has 14 residues. Here the CDR3 reads CATSDPGTYNEQFF. The CDR3 region has the DNA TGTGCCACCAGTGATCCCGGGACTTACAATGAGCAGTTCTTC.

The chain combines TRBV5-1 with TRBJ1-1, with D tentatively TRBD1 (6 bases). CDR1 and CDR2 from the germline V gene are SGHRS and YFSETQ. Trimming took off 4 bases at V and 0 bases at J, with 16 bases between the two ends. The length of the CDR3 is 16 residues. For the CDR3, the DNA is TGCGCCAGCAGCATTGGGGGCAGCAAGTTGAACACTGAAGCTTTCTTT. Amino acid sequence: CASSIGGSKLNTEAFF.

The table lists this clonotype with a few counts. The chain recombines TRBV20-1 with TRBJ2-3, with D possibly TRBD2 on 7 matching bases. Germline lookup yields CDR1 DFQATT and CDR2 SNEGSKA (reference sequence). The V gene lost 5 bases and the J gene lost 1 base, with 19 bases spanning the gap. This CDR3 is built from 16 residues. The chain's CDR3 is CSAEKRGGVGTDTQYF. DNA for the CDR3: TGCAGTGCTGAAAAGAGGGGGGGGGTTGGCACAGATACGCAGTATTTT.

This clonotype was counted only a few times. This chain links TRBV6-5 with TRBJ2-1; D assignment may be TRBD1 or TRBD2 (6 bases each). The CDR3 runs 16 residues. V shed 0 bases and J shed 13 bases, with 22 bases lying between them. Germline-derived CDR1 and CDR2 are MNHEY and SVGAGI. CDR3 in amino acids: CASSYSRSGARPKQFF. The CDR3 DNA reads TGTGCCAGCAGTTACTCGAGATCGGGGGCTAGACCAAAACAGTTCTTC.

The rearrangement uses TRBV9 and TRBJ2-2; TRBD1 agrees at 8 bases. The CDR3 extends over 15 amino acids. V shed 0 bases, J shed 4 bases, and the junction held 2 bases outside the gene matches. From germline, CDR1 is SGDLS and CDR2 YYNGEE. The CDR3 nucleotides are TGTGCCAGCAGCGTAGGGACAGGGCCCACCGGGGAGCTGTTTTTT. Its protein is CASSVGTGPTGELFF.

Only a few counts were recorded for this clonotype. The V and J genes are TRBV7-8 and TRBJ1-1; TRBD1 aligns across 7 bases. From germline, CDR1 is SGHVS and CDR2 FQNEAQ. The CDR3 is 15 residues long. The V gene end was trimmed by 5 bases and the J gene end by 2 bases; junction bases not matched to a gene: 8. DNA for the CDR3: TGTGCCAGCAGCGTGAACAGGGGAACAAACACTGAAGCTTTCTTT. It translates to CASSVNRGTNTEAFF. The whole variable domain, remainder taken from reference TRBV7-8 and TRBJ1-1, is GAGVSQSPRYKVAKRGQDVALRCDPISGHVSLFWYQQALGQGPEFLTYFQNEAQLDKSGLPSDRFFAERPEGSVSTLKIQRTQQEDSAVYLCASSVNRGTNTEAFFGQGTRLTVV.

This clonotype was seen ten or more times. The chain is built from TRBV6-1 and TRBJ2-3, with D possibly matching TRBD2 (6 bases). Germline lookup yields CDR1 MNHNS and CDR2 SASEGT. The CDR3 extends over 18 amino acids. Trimming took off 5 bases at V and 0 bases at J, with 21 bases between the two ends. In DNA form, the CDR3 reads TGTGCCAGCAGTCGCCCCCTAAGGAGTGGGACTAGCACAGATACGCAGTATTTT. Translating gives CASSRPLRSGTSTDTQYF.

The gene calls are TRBV12-3 or TRBV12-4 and TRBJ2-7; perhaps TRBD1 as D (7 bases). The CDR3 has 14 amino acids. V lost 9 bases, J lost 3 bases, and 18 bases lay in between. The CDR3 nucleotides are TGTGCCAGTAAGCGGGCGGGACAGCTCTACGAGCAGTACTTC. Its translation is CASKRAGQLYEQYF.

The chain links TRBV20-1 to TRBJ2-1; 7 bases are a match to TRBD1. CDR1 is DFQATT and CDR2 is SNEGSKA in the germline V gene (reference sequence). V trimming: 2 bases; J trimming: 4 bases; junction bases outside the gene matches: 8. CDR3 length: 15 residues. The CDR3 protein is CSARITGAGYNEQFF. The CDR3, as DNA: TGCAGTGCTAGAATCACAGGGGCGGGTTACAATGAGCAGTTCTTC.

This clonotype was detected a few times. The chain links TRBV20-1 to TRBJ2-2, with TRBD1 matching over 9 bases. Germline loops: CDR1 DFQATT, CDR2 SNEGSKA (reference sequence). This CDR3 is 18 amino acids long. The V segment lost 6 bases and the J segment 2 bases; nucleotides outside the gene matches: 16. As DNA, the CDR3 is TGCAGTGCGTACGGGACAGGGAACGATGGGGATAACACCGGGGAGCTGTTTTTT. This codes for CSAYGTGNDGDNTGELFF.

The chain carries TRBV3-1 and TRBJ1-4, with 7 bases identical to TRBD1. V trimming: 4 bases; J trimming: 3 bases; junction bases outside the gene matches: 5. The CDR3 has 15 amino acids. Germline CDR1 and CDR2: LGHDT and YNNKEL (reference sequence). CDR3 in DNA: TGTGCCAGCAGCCCGGTGACAGGGTCTAATGAAAAACTGTTTTTT. This sequence encodes CASSPVTGSNEKLFF.

CDR3 DNA sequence: TGTGCCAGCAGTTTATCGGACAGGGCCCACGAGCAGTACTTC. Protein sequence: CASSLSDRAHEQYF. This chain uses TRBV12-3 or TRBV12-4 with TRBJ2-7, with 8 bases that match TRBD1. V lost 2 bases to trimming and J lost 5 bases; unmatched junction nucleotides: 5. The CDR3 extends over 14 amino acids.

This sequence joins TRBV6-2 or TRBV6-3 and TRBJ2-7; 11 bases are shared with TRBD2. Germline CDR1 is MNHEY and CDR2 is SVGEGT. The junction had 3 bases not matched to a gene; V was cut back by 2 bases and J by 3 bases. This CDR3 spans 15 amino acids. CDR3 residues: CASSYTLAGVYEQYF. Here the CDR3 DNA reads TGTGCCAGCAGTTACACACTAGCGGGAGTCTACGAGCAGTACTTC.